Shown below are 24 T cell receptor beta chains from a single sample sequenced in a study of cytomegalovirus exposure and HLA in healthy donors. The PCR used 60 Vbeta and 13 Jbeta primers. Repertoires were generated with immunoSEQ multiplex PCR, while TCRdb's copy carries only in-frame clones and drops some. The sample records about 140,000 clones, more than 60% being singletons. Sequencing was done on a sample of PBMCs. Receptors were obtained from a woman aged 45-60 years in good health and CMV-seropositive.

V gene TRBV5-1 combines with J gene TRBJ2-3; weak D call: TRBD2 (6 bases). Germline V CDR1 and CDR2: SGHRS, YFSETQ. Trimming shortened V by 0 bases and J by 0 bases, and 14 bases separated the two germline ends. CDR3 length: 17 residues. The CDR3 region is CASSLDQGGSSTDTQYF. Written as DNA, the CDR3 is TGCGCCAGCAGCTTGGATCAGGGAGGATCTAGCACAGATACGCAGTATTTT. The full variable domain, completed using reference TRBV5-1 and TRBJ2-3, is KAGVTQTPRYLIKTRGQQVTLSCSPISGHRSVSWYQQTPGQGLQFLFEYFSETQRNKGNFPGRFSGRQFSNSRSEMNVSTLELGDSALYLCASSLDQGGSSTDTQYFGPGTRLTVL.

The count of this clone is one. This chain uses TRBV5-6 with TRBJ1-3; D gene uncertain. This CDR3 has 13 amino acids. V was cut by 0 bases and J by 2 bases, with 3 bases left in between. Germline CDR1 and CDR2: SGHDT and YYEEEE. The CDR3 sequence: CASSLAAGNTIYF. In DNA form, the CDR3 reads TGTGCCAGCAGCTTGGCGGCTGGAAACACCATATATTTT.

In its sample, this clone was seen a few times. V gene TRBV6-5 combines with J gene TRBJ2-4, with D possibly TRBD1 on 6 matching bases. CDR1 and CDR2 from the germline V gene are MNHEY and SVGAGI. V gave up 4 bases and J gave up 6 bases, with 10 bases separating them. There are 13 residues in the CDR3. The CDR3 coding sequence is TGTGCCAGCAGTTCTCAGGGGATAAACATTCAGTACTTC. Its protein product is CASSSQGINIQYF.

This chain connects TRBV6-5 to TRBJ2-3, with D possibly matching TRBD2 (6 bases). This CDR3 has 13 residues. CDR1 and CDR2 from the germline V gene are MNHEY and SVGAGI. V shed 6 bases and J shed 13 bases, with 20 bases lying between them. The CDR3 sequence: CASRSSWGEAEYF. The DNA for the CDR3 is TGTGCCAGCAGGTCTTCATGGGGGGAAGCGGAGTATTTT.

This clone was found a few times. The chain is built from TRBV27 and TRBJ1-2, with D tentatively TRBD1 (6 bases). Deletions cut 2 bases from V and 5 bases from J, with 12 bases between. This CDR3 is 14 amino acids long. CDR1 is MNHEY, CDR2 SMNVEV, per germline (reference sequence). CDR3 region: CASSLAGDIYGYTF. The CDR3 DNA is TGTGCCAGCAGTTTAGCAGGGGACATATATGGCTACACCTTC.

The chain links TRBV19 to TRBJ2-7; 8 nucleotides line up with TRBD2. The CDR3 spans 16 residues. Germline CDR1 reads LNHDA; CDR2 reads SQIVND (reference sequence). V dropped 6 bases and J dropped 5; count of bases not matched to a gene: 15. The DNA of the CDR3 is TGTGCCAGTAGAGGGGCCGCGGGGGGCGTTCCTCACGAGCAGTACTTC. It yields the protein CASRGAAGGVPHEQYF.

This rearrangement joins TRBV4-1 to TRBJ2-4, with TRBD2 identical over 15 bases. CDR1 and CDR2 from the germline V gene are MGHRA and YSYEKL. V trimming: 4 bases; J trimming: 0 bases; junction bases outside the gene matches: 4. This CDR3 comprises 18 residues. Written as DNA, the CDR3 is TGCGCCAGCAGCCCGGGACTAGCGGGGGGTCTAGCCAAAAACATTCAGTACTTC. Its translation: CASSPGLAGGLAKNIQYF.

V is TRBV7-9 and J is TRBJ1-2; D uncertain. This CDR3 comprises 13 residues. Germline V gene sequence: CDR1 SEHNR, CDR2 FQNEAQ (reference sequence). The ends were cut back, 5 bases at V and 8 bases at J, with 15 bases in the middle. CDR3 loop: CASSAGPVRGYTF. Here the CDR3 DNA reads TGTGCCAGCAGCGCTGGGCCCGTAAGGGGCTACACCTTC.

V is TRBV5-6 and J is TRBJ1-2; D perhaps matches TRBD1 (5 bases). V was cut by 5 bases and J by 7 bases, with 18 bases left in between. The CDR3 is 14 residues long. Germline V gene data show CDR1 as SGHDT and CDR2 as YYEEEE. For the CDR3, the DNA is TGTGCCAGCAGGGGGACTTCCCTGGCGCGTGGCTACACCTTC. It specifies CASRGTSLARGYTF.

The chain employs TRBV7-9 and TRBJ1-2, with D unresolved. The V gene lost 2 bases and the J gene lost 4 bases, with 8 bases spanning the gap. The CDR3 contains 13 residues. Germline lookup yields CDR1 SEHNR and CDR2 FQNEAQ (reference sequence). In DNA form, the CDR3 reads TGTGCCAGCAGCTTATTTCTCGGCTATGGCTACACCTTC. Translating gives CASSLFLGYGYTF.

The chain combines TRBV19 with TRBJ2-7; 7 bases align to TRBD1. This CDR3 contains 13 residues. V lost 6 bases to trimming and J lost 5 bases; unmatched junction nucleotides: 7. CDR1 LNHDA and CDR2 SQIVND come from the germline V gene (reference sequence). The chain's CDR3 is CASSSRDRDEQYF. The CDR3 DNA is TGTGCCAGTAGCAGCCGGGACAGAGACGAGCAGTACTTC. Full variable domain (missing parts from reference TRBV19 and TRBJ2-7): DGGITQSPKYLFRKEGQNVTLSCEQNLNHDAMYWYRQDPGQGLRLIYYSQIVNDFQKGDIAEGYSVSREKKESFPLTVTSAQKNPTAFYLCASSSRDRDEQYFGPGTRLTVT.

This chain connects TRBV5-4 to TRBJ2-7; the match to TRBD1 covers 7 bases. Germline CDR1 is SGHNT and CDR2 is YYREEE (reference sequence). V dropped 4 bases and J dropped 3; count of bases not matched to a gene: 7. The CDR3 consists of 14 residues. DNA for the CDR3: TGTGCCAGCAGCAAGCCGGGACAGCGCTACGAGCAGTACTTC. Translation gives CASSKPGQRYEQYF.

This clone was detected a few times. J is TRBJ2-1 and V is TRBV27; unclear D gene. There are 12 residues in the CDR3. The V and J ends lost 4 bases and 9 bases respectively, with 10 bases between them. Germline values: CDR1 MNHEY, CDR2 SMNVEV (reference sequence). Here the CDR3 DNA reads TGTGCCAGCAGTTCTATAAACGGTGAGCAGTTCTTC. As protein: CASSSINGEQFF.

The CDR3 is CASSLILAGGPGQETQYF. The CDR3 DNA sequence: TGCGCCAGCAGCTTGATTCTAGCGGGGGGGCCGGGGCAAGAGACCCAGTACTTC. The rearrangement links TRBV5-1 to TRBJ2-5; 12 positions match TRBD2. V gave up 1 base and J gave up 2 bases; unmatched junction bases: 9. Germline V gene lookup returns CDR1 SGHRS and CDR2 YFSETQ. The CDR3 is made up of 18 amino acids.

The chain has TRBV19 and TRBJ1-4; 7 bases align to TRBD1. J lost 5 bases, V lost 5 bases, and 8 bases had no gene match. The germline CDR1 and CDR2 sequences are LNHDA and SQIVND (reference sequence). The CDR3 covers 15 residues. Written as DNA, the CDR3 is TGTGCCAGTAGTGCGGACAGGTTGGGAAATGAAAAACTGTTTTTT. As protein: CASSADRLGNEKLFF.

This chain links TRBV29-1 with TRBJ2-4, with 8 bases aligning to TRBD1. This CDR3 has 13 amino acids. Germline trimming cut 6 bases from V and 5 bases from J; bases unmatched to any gene: 6. Germline CDR1 and CDR2: SQVTM and ANQGSEA. In nucleotides, the CDR3 is TGCAGCGTGAGGGACAGGAACGAAAACATTCAGTACTTC. Translation: CSVRDRNENIQYF.

The rearrangement uses TRBV11-2 and TRBJ2-7; TRBD2 matches 9 bases. Germline V gene lookup returns CDR1 SGHAT and CDR2 FQNNGV. This CDR3 is 14 amino acids long. Trimming took 1 base from V and 5 from J; bases not matched to a gene: 3. CDR3 DNA: TGTGCCAGCAGCTTAGTGCGGGGGGGCCACGAGCAGTACTTC. As protein: CASSLVRGGHEQYF.

The genes are TRBV7-3 and TRBJ1-1, with 9 nucleotides matching TRBD1. This CDR3 has 15 residues. V dropped 4 bases and J dropped 5; count of bases not matched to a gene: 8. Per germline, CDR1 SGHTA and CDR2 FQGTGA. CDR3 coding DNA: TGTGCCAGCAGCTGGGGGGGACAGGGAAGTACTGAAGCTTTCTTT. Its translation is CASSWGGQGSTEAFF.

The J gene is TRBJ2-7, the V gene TRBV5-1, with D tentatively TRBD2 (5 bases). V gave up 0 bases and J gave up 3 bases, with 16 bases separating them. The CDR3 is made up of 16 amino acids. CDR1 SGHRS and CDR2 YFSETQ come from the germline V gene. CDR3 loop: CASSLGTTRRSYEQYF. CDR3 bases: TGCGCCAGCAGCTTGGGTACGACTCGGAGGAGCTACGAGCAGTACTTC. Together with reference TRBV5-1 and TRBJ2-7, the CDR3 gives the full variable domain: KAGVTQTPRYLIKTRGQQVTLSCSPISGHRSVSWYQQTPGQGLQFLFEYFSETQRNKGNFPGRFSGRQFSNSRSEMNVSTLELGDSALYLCASSLGTTRRSYEQYFGPGTRLTVT.

The chain couples TRBV28 to TRBJ2-7, with 12 bases that match TRBD1. Germline V gene sequence: CDR1 MDHEN, CDR2 SYDVKM. The CDR3 spans 17 residues. V lost 5 bases, J lost 7 bases, and 15 bases stayed unmatched. The CDR3 reads CASSNSPRDRGQGEQYF. The CDR3 DNA sequence: TGTGCCAGCAGTAATTCCCCCCGGGACAGGGGGCAGGGTGAGCAGTACTTC.

This chain uses TRBV25-1 with TRBJ2-3; D remains unclear. Trimming left V 5 bases short and J 6 bases short, with 6 bases between. Germline CDR1 reads MGHDK; CDR2 reads SYGVNS. This CDR3 has 11 amino acids. CDR3 in DNA: TGTGCCAGCAGTTGGCGGGATACGCAGTATTTT. It codes for CASSWRDTQYF.

V and J are TRBV5-1 and TRBJ2-1; 14 bases map to TRBD2. The V gene end was trimmed by 3 bases and the J gene end by 1 base; junction bases not matched to a gene: 6. The CDR3 covers 18 residues. Looked up from germline, CDR1 is SGHRS and CDR2 is YFSETQ. The CDR3 DNA reads TGCGCCAGCAGCTCGACTAGCGGGGGGGAGGGTTCCTACAATGAGCAGTTCTTC. It codes for CASSSTSGGEGSYNEQFF.

This chain uses TRBV30 with TRBJ2-5, with 14 bases lining up with TRBD2. With V trimmed by 0 bases and J by 5 bases, 2 bases remained unmatched. This CDR3 spans 15 amino acids. The V gene's germline CDR1 is GTSNPN and CDR2 SVGIG (reference sequence). The CDR3 DNA reads as TGTGCCTGGAGTGTTAGACTAGCGGGGGGGGAGACCCAGTACTTC. Translated, it gives CAWSVRLAGGETQYF.

This chain joins TRBV5-8 and TRBJ1-6, with unresolved D. Trimming left V 2 bases short and J 7 bases short, with 10 bases between. The CDR3 is 14 residues long. Germline values: CDR1 SGHTS, CDR2 YDEGEE. The CDR3 sequence: CASSFGIANSPLHF. CDR3 in DNA: TGTGCCAGCAGCTTCGGCATAGCGAATTCACCCCTCCACTTT.